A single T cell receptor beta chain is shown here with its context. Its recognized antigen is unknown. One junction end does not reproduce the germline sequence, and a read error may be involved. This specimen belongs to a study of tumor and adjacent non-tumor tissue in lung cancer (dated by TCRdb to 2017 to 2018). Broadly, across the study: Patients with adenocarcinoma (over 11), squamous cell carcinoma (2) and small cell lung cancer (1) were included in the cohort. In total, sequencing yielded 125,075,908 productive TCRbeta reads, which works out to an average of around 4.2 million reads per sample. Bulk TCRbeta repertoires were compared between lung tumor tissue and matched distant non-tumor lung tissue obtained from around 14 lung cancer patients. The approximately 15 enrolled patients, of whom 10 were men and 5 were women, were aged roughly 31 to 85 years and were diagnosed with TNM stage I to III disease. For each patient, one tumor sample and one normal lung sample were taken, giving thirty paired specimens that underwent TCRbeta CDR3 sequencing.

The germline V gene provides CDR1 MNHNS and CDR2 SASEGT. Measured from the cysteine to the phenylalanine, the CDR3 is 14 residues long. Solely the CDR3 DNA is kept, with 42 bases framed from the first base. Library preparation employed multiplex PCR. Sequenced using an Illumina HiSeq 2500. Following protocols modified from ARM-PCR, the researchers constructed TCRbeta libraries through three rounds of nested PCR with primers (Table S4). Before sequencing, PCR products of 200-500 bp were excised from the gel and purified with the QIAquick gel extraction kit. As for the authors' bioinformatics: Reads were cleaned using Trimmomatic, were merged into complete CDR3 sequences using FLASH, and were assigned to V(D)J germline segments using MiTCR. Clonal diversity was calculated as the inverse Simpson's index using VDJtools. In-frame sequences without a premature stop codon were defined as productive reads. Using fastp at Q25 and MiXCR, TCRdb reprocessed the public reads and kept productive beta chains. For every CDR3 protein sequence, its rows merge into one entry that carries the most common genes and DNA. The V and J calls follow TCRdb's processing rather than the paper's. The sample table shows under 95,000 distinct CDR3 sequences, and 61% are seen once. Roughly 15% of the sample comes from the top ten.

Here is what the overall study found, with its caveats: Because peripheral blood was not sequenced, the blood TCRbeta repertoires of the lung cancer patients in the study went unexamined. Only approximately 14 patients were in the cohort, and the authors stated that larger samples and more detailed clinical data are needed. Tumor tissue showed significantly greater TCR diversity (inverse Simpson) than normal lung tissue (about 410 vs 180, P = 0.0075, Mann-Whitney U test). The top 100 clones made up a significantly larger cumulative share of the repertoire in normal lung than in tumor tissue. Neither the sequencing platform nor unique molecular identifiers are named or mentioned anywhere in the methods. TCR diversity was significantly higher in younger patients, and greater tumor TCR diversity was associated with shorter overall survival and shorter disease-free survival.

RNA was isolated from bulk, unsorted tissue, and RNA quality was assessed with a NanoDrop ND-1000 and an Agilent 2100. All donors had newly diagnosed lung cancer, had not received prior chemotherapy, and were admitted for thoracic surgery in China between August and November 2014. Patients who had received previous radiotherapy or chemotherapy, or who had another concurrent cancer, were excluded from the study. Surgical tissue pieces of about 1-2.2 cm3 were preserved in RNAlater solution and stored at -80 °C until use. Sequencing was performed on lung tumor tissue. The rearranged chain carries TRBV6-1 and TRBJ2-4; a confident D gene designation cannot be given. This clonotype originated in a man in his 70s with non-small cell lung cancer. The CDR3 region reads CVSSEWRPKNIQYF. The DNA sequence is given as TGTGTCAGCAGTGAATGGCGACCGAAAAATATTCAGTACTTC.